Following are 22 T cell receptor beta chains from one sample sequenced in a study of cytomegalovirus exposure and HLA in healthy donors. 60 Vbeta and 13 Jbeta primers were used in PCR. Repertoires were generated with immunoSEQ multiplex PCR, while TCRdb's copy carries only in-frame clones and drops some. This table holds around 190,000 clones, about four fifths found once. Sequenced sample: PBMCs. The receptors originated from a man between 18 and 29 years old in good health and CMV-seronegative.

The chain is built from TRBV7-6 and TRBJ2-1, with 9 nucleotides matching TRBD2. Germline V gene data show CDR1 as SGHVS and CDR2 as FNYEAQ. The J segment lost 7 bases and the V segment lost 3 bases, leaving 7 bases of the junction unmatched. The CDR3 runs to 15 residues. CDR3 residues: CASSFGGGALNEQFF. CDR3 DNA sequence: TGTGCCAGCAGCTTTGGCGGGGGGGCCCTAAATGAGCAGTTCTTC.

The gene calls are TRBV18 and TRBJ1-2; TRBD1 aligns across 8 bases. V lost 0 bases, J lost 0 bases, and 12 bases stayed unmatched. The CDR3 spans 19 residues. Germline loops: CDR1 KGHSH, CDR2 LQKENI. DNA for the CDR3: TGTGCCAGCTCACCACCGATCTCCGGGACAGGCACTCCTAACTATGGCTACACCTTC. Amino acids: CASSPPISGTGTPNYGYTF.

The chain is built from TRBV30 and TRBJ2-5; D is possibly TRBD1 (5 bases). The CDR3 totals 15 residues. V lost 3 bases, J lost 1 base, and 15 bases lay in between. Germline V gene data show CDR1 as GTSNPN and CDR2 as SVGIG (reference sequence). The CDR3 coding sequence is TGTGCCTGGAGCCCCCGACCAGGGATCCAAGAGACCCAGTACTTC. Translation gives CAWSPRPGIQETQYF.

The chain is built from TRBV28 and TRBJ2-7; D remains ambiguous. Germline-derived CDR1 and CDR2 are MDHEN and SYDVKM. CDR3 length: 12 amino acids. With 2 bases removed from V and 6 bases from J, the gap between germline ends came to 8 bases. The CDR3 is CASSLRQSEQYF. The CDR3 nucleotides read TGTGCCAGCAGTTTAAGACAATCCGAGCAGTACTTC.

The V and J genes are TRBV4-3 and TRBJ2-1; no definite D call. Trimming removed 4 bases from V and 0 bases from J, with 13 bases in between. Germline CDR1 and CDR2: LGHNA and YSLEER. The CDR3 runs 16 residues. CDR3 in DNA: TGCGCCAGCAGCCTAGGTAGCCGGAGCTCCTACAATGAGCAGTTCTTC. Translated, it gives CASSLGSRSSYNEQFF.

The chain uses TRBV5-1 and TRBJ2-7; 13 bases align to TRBD2. The ends lost 0 bases at V and 6 bases at J; junction bases unmatched: 3. The CDR3 spans 15 residues. The V gene's germline CDR1 is SGHRS and CDR2 YFSETQ. Here the CDR3 reads CASSLGTSGRLEQYF. The CDR3 nucleotides are TGCGCCAGCAGCTTGGGGACTAGCGGGAGACTCGAGCAGTACTTC.

The V call is TRBV1, the J call TRBJ2-7; TRBD1 is taken as the D call from the table, unchecked against the DNA. TRBV1 is a pseudogene. The CDR3 covers 13 residues. The CDR3 bases are TGTTTCCGGAGGGACAGGGTATTTTGCGAGCAGTACTTC. This sequence encodes CFRRDRVFCEQYF.

The chain uses TRBV6-5 and TRBJ1-1; the D gene is possibly TRBD1 (6 bases). Between the trimmed V and J ends, which lost 5 bases and 5 bases, there was a span of 6 bases. There are 11 residues in the CDR3. Germline CDR1 reads MNHEY; CDR2 reads SVGAGI. As DNA, the CDR3 is TGTGCCAGCAGTAGGGGGACTGAAGCTTTCTTT. Translating it yields CASSRGTEAFF.

A single count supports this clone. At one of its ends the junction is not consistent with the germline gene, which may arise from a read error. The sample contains more than one DNA sequence encoding this CDR3. V is TRBV7-6 and J is TRBJ2-2; tentative D call: TRBD2 (6 bases). CDR3 length equals 15 residues. Per germline, CDR1 SGHVS and CDR2 FNYEAQ. CDR3 loop: CASSFAGRTSGELFF. As DNA, the CDR3 is TGCGCCAGCAGCTTCGCGGGGAGGACTTCCGGGGAGCTGTTTTTT.

The rearrangement uses TRBV2 and TRBJ1-5, with unresolved D. The ends were cut back, 6 bases at V and 4 bases at J, with 13 bases in the middle. The CDR3 loop spans 14 amino acids. Germline CDR1 and CDR2: SNHLY and FYNNEI. The CDR3: CASRYGQANQPQHF. The CDR3 DNA reads as TGTGCCAGCAGATACGGTCAGGCAAATCAGCCCCAGCATTTT.

This chain joins TRBV5-4 and TRBJ2-5; D gene uncertain. The germline V gene encodes CDR1 SGHNT and CDR2 YYREEE (reference sequence). The CDR3 runs 13 residues. V lost 0 bases, J lost 4 bases, and 7 bases lay in between. CDR3 DNA sequence: TGTGCCAGCAGCTTGGAGCTGCCAGAGACCCAGTACTTC. It specifies CASSLELPETQYF.

The genes are TRBV5-1 and TRBJ1-1; 8 nucleotides agree with TRBD1. The CDR3 loop spans 17 amino acids. V dropped 3 bases and J dropped 5; count of bases not matched to a gene: 15. Germline V lookup: CDR1 SGHRS, CDR2 YFSETQ. The CDR3, as DNA: TGCGCCAGCAGCTCATTGCCCAGGGACAGGCTTAGTACTGAAGCTTTCTTT. It encodes CASSSLPRDRLSTEAFF. Filled out from reference TRBV5-1 and TRBJ1-1, the complete variable domain reads KAGVTQTPRYLIKTRGQQVTLSCSPISGHRSVSWYQQTPGQGLQFLFEYFSETQRNKGNFPGRFSGRQFSNSRSEMNVSTLELGDSALYLCASSSLPRDRLSTEAFFGQGTRLTVV.

As concerns this clone: Other DNA sequences from this sample encode an identical CDR3 as well. This chain connects TRBV2 to TRBJ2-5, with TRBD2 matching over 8 bases. The CDR3 totals 16 residues. Looked up from germline, CDR1 is SNHLY and CDR2 is FYNNEI. With 10 bases clipped from V and 8 bases from J, the junction kept 21 bases outside the gene matches. This chain's CDR3 is CAITTQGSLAGETQYF. As DNA, the CDR3 is TGTGCCATCACGACTCAAGGGAGTCTAGCGGGTGAAACCCAGTACTTC.

This chain links TRBV28 with TRBJ2-5, with 14 bases aligning to TRBD2. The CDR3 is made up of 17 amino acids. Germline V CDR1 and CDR2: MDHEN, SYDVKM. J lost 4 bases, V lost 3 bases, and 7 bases had no gene match. The CDR3 DNA reads TGTGCCAGCAGTTTTGGACTAGCGGGGGGTTTTGGAGAGACCCAGTACTTC. Translation gives CASSFGLAGGFGETQYF.

The V gene is TRBV11-3, the J gene TRBJ2-5; D is uncertain. The CDR3 runs to 14 residues. V was cut by 2 bases and J by 1 base, with 8 bases left in between. Germline V gene data show CDR1 as SGHNT and CDR2 as YENEEA. The CDR3 region is CASSLSRSQETQYF. CDR3 in DNA: TGTGCCAGCAGCTTATCAAGGAGCCAAGAGACCCAGTACTTC.

V usage is TRBV7-9 and J usage is TRBJ2-2; D call uncertain. The CDR3 consists of 15 residues. V was trimmed by 5 bases and J by 6 bases, leaving 16 bases between them. Germline values: CDR1 SEHNR, CDR2 FQNEAQ (reference sequence). Written as DNA, the CDR3 is TGTGCCAGCAGCGCGCGCATGCGGCCCTCCGGGGAGCTGTTTTTT. This sequence encodes CASSARMRPSGELFF.

This rearrangement joins TRBV27 to TRBJ2-1; D remains unclear. In germline, CDR1 is MNHEY, CDR2 SMNVEV (reference sequence). This CDR3 spans 15 amino acids. Trimming shortened V by 4 bases and J by 0 bases, and 10 bases separated the two germline ends. CDR3 coding DNA: TGTGCCAGCAGTTCCCTGATCGGCTCCTACAATGAGCAGTTCTTC. It translates to CASSSLIGSYNEQFF.

This clone appeared a few times. CDR3 loop: CASSRLLADSYNEQFF. For the CDR3, the DNA is TGCGCCAGCAGCCGCCTACTAGCGGACTCCTACAATGAGCAGTTCTTC. The chain employs TRBV4-3 and TRBJ2-1; TRBD2 agrees at 8 bases. V gave up 4 bases and J gave up 0 bases; unmatched junction bases: 5. Germline CDR1 reads LGHNA; CDR2 reads YSLEER. The CDR3 contains 16 residues.

V and J are TRBV5-8 and TRBJ1-1; D may be TRBD1 (6 bases). The CDR3 is 16 amino acids. V gave up 4 bases and J gave up 1 base, with 17 bases separating them. Per germline, CDR1 SGHTS and CDR2 YDEGEE. The CDR3 nucleotides are TGTGCCAGCAGCCATCACAGGACAGACACGAACACTGAAGCTTTCTTT. This encodes CASSHHRTDTNTEAFF.

This rearrangement joins TRBV7-6 to TRBJ2-7; perhaps TRBD1 as D (6 bases). CDR1 and CDR2 from the germline V gene are SGHVS and FNYEAQ. The CDR3 is 15 amino acids. Trimming stripped 1 base from V and 7 bases from J, with 17 bases between. The CDR3 region has the DNA TGTGCCAGCAGCTTAGGGGGAGAAGGGGGTGGGGAGCAGTACTTC. It encodes CASSLGGEGGGEQYF.

V gene TRBV9 combines with J gene TRBJ1-6, with no clear D. V gave up 6 bases and J gave up 11 bases, with 15 bases separating them. The CDR3 has 13 residues. From germline, CDR1 is SGDLS and CDR2 YYNGEE. In nucleotides, the CDR3 is TGTGCCAGCAACCAGGCCGGAAGGACACCCCTCCACTTT. It codes for CASNQAGRTPLHF. The variable domain in full, completed from reference TRBV9 and TRBJ1-6, reads DSGVTQTPKHLITATGQRVTLRCSPRSGDLSVYWYQQSLDQGLQFLIQYYNGEERAKGNILERFSAQQFPDLHSELNLSSLELGDSALYFCASNQAGRTPLHFGNGTRLTVT.

The chain links TRBV9 to TRBJ2-1; 7 positions agree with TRBD2. V lost 4 bases, J lost 1 base, and 5 bases stayed unmatched. CDR1 and CDR2 from the germline V gene are SGDLS and YYNGEE. The CDR3 contains 15 residues. The CDR3 sequence is CASSSGEGSYNEQFF. In nucleotides, the CDR3 is TGTGCCAGCAGCTCGGGGGAGGGTTCCTACAATGAGCAGTTCTTC.